These 14 T cell receptor beta chains were all obtained from the same sample, sequenced in a study of T cell responses to AZD1222 COVID-19 vaccine. Generated by immunoSEQ multiplex PCR, the TCRdb table keeps only in-frame clones and is missing some. This table has roughly 140,000 clones, around 91% appearing once. The source material was peripheral blood, sampled on day 0 of AZD1222 vaccination. The source is an adult in good health.

The chain uses TRBV5-4 and TRBJ1-2; 9 nucleotides agree with TRBD1. V trimming: 4 bases; J trimming: 4 bases; junction bases outside the gene matches: 5. Germline V CDR1 and CDR2: SGHNT, YYREEE (reference sequence). The CDR3 covers 14 residues. This CDR3 is CASSLDRGTYGYTF. The CDR3 nucleotides are TGTGCCAGCAGCCTGGACAGGGGTACCTATGGCTACACCTTC. The full variable domain, rest sourced from reference TRBV5-4 and TRBJ1-2, is ETGVTQSPTHLIKTRGQQVTLRCSSQSGHNTVSWYQQALGQGPQFIFQYYREEENGRGNFPPRFSGLQFPNYSSELNVNALELDDSALYLCASSLDRGTYGYTFGSGTRLTVV.

This clone appeared a few times. The rearrangement uses TRBV7-9 and TRBJ1-2, with 9 positions matching TRBD1. Trimming cost V 3 bases and J 2 bases; bases outside gene matches: 7. Germline V lookup: CDR1 SEHNR, CDR2 FQNEAQ (reference sequence). The CDR3 contains 16 residues. The CDR3 spells CASSFDKGQGNYGYTF. The CDR3 nucleotides are TGTGCCAGCAGCTTTGACAAGGGACAGGGAAACTATGGCTACACCTTC.

V gene TRBV6-5 combines with J gene TRBJ2-1, with 8 bases matching TRBD2. The J segment lost 3 bases and the V segment lost 8 bases, leaving 3 bases of the junction unmatched. Per germline, CDR1 MNHEY and CDR2 SVGAGI. The CDR3 sequence is 13 residues long. The CDR3 DNA reads TGTGCCAGCGGGCGGGGGGACTACAATGAGCAGTTCTTC. Protein sequence: CASGRGDYNEQFF.

This chain uses TRBV28 with TRBJ1-4, with 7 bases matching TRBD1. The V gene's germline CDR1 is MDHEN and CDR2 SYDVKM. V was pared by 4 bases and J by 4 bases, with 0 bases of the junction left unmatched. The CDR3 extends over 13 amino acids. CDR3 amino acids: CASSWDSNEKLFF. In DNA, the CDR3 is TGTGCCAGCAGTTGGGACAGTAATGAAAAACTGTTTTTT.

The CDR3 nucleotides read TGCGCCAGCAGCTTGGTTCACACCTACAATGAGCAGTTCTTC. This translates into CASSLVHTYNEQFF. The rearrangement joins TRBV5-1 to TRBJ2-1; no reliable D call. Germline lookup yields CDR1 SGHRS and CDR2 YFSETQ. The CDR3 totals 14 residues. V lost 0 bases and J lost 2, with 6 bases in between.

The rearrangement links TRBV7-3 to TRBJ1-3, with TRBD1 identical over 7 bases. V lost 5 bases, J lost 0 bases, and 10 bases stayed unmatched. This CDR3 region has 17 residues. Looked up from germline, CDR1 is SGHTA and CDR2 is FQGTGA. In nucleotides, the CDR3 is TGTGCCAGCAGCGCTGGGACAGATGCGCTCTCTGGAAACACCATATATTTT. It specifies CASSAGTDALSGNTIYF.

This clone was observed a handful of times. The chain combines TRBV7-3 with TRBJ2-3; TRBD2 matches 13 bases. This CDR3 has 18 amino acids. Looked up from germline, CDR1 is SGHTA and CDR2 is FQGTGA. V trimming: 5 bases; J trimming: 6 bases; junction bases outside the gene matches: 14. This CDR3 is CASSLIGGGLAGSDTQYF. CDR3 coding DNA: TGTGCCAGCAGCCTCATTGGAGGGGGACTAGCGGGATCGGATACGCAGTATTTT. Combining the CDR3 with reference TRBV7-3 and TRBJ2-3 gives the whole variable domain GAGVSQTPSNKVTEKGKYVELRCDPISGHTALYWYRQSLGQGPEFLIYFQGTGAADDSGLPNDRFFAVRPEGSVSTLKIQRTERGDSAVYLCASSLIGGGLAGSDTQYFGPGTRLTVL.

This clone has only a few counts. The CDR3 here is CASSLAGSFKNIQYF. CDR3 bases: TGTGCCAGCAGCCTAGCGGGGAGTTTCAAAAACATTCAGTACTTC. The genes are TRBV6-2 or TRBV6-3 and TRBJ2-4; 9 bases are a match to TRBD2. Germline loops: CDR1 MNHEY, CDR2 SVGEGT. The CDR3 loop spans 15 amino acids. V shed 6 bases, J shed 3 bases, and the junction held 6 bases outside the gene matches.

This chain connects TRBV7-9 to TRBJ1-2, with 9 bases matching TRBD1. The CDR3 loop spans 15 amino acids. Per germline, CDR1 SEHNR and CDR2 FQNEAQ (reference sequence). Trimming at V came to 5 bases and at J to 6 bases, leaving 10 bases not matched to a gene. CDR3 sequence (DNA): TGTGCCAGCAGCCCACGAACCGGGACAGGGAATGGCTACACCTTC. This gives the protein CASSPRTGTGNGYTF.

The V and J genes are TRBV19 and TRBJ1-3; D is possibly TRBD1 (5 bases). Germline-derived CDR1 and CDR2 are LNHDA and SQIVND (reference sequence). The CDR3 has 17 residues. With 6 bases removed from V and 0 bases from J, the gap between germline ends came to 18 bases. The CDR3 bases are TGTGCCAGTAGAACTCCAGGGTTAGGGATCTCTGGAAACACCATATATTTT. Translation: CASRTPGLGISGNTIYF.

Only one count was recorded for this clone. Written as DNA, the CDR3 is TGTGCCAGCAGTTTCGCCGACAGAAGATACGAGCAGTACTTC. Its translation is CASSFADRRYEQYF. V usage is TRBV28 and J usage is TRBJ2-7, with D possibly matching TRBD1 (5 bases). The CDR3 length is 14 residues. Germline assignment: CDR1 MDHEN and CDR2 SYDVKM. The ends were cut back, 3 bases at V and 4 bases at J, with 13 bases in the middle.

This clone has a handful of counts. The chain combines TRBV12-3 or TRBV12-4 with TRBJ2-7; possibly TRBD1 or TRBD2 for D (5 bases each). With 3 bases removed from V and 7 bases from J, the gap between germline ends came to 13 bases. This CDR3 comprises 13 residues. The CDR3 DNA sequence: TGTGCCAGCAGTTTGGGGGTCAGGGCGGAGCAGTACTTC. Translated: CASSLGVRAEQYF.

The J gene is TRBJ2-5, the V gene TRBV6-5; 9 nucleotides line up with TRBD2. The CDR3 has 15 residues. Germline values: CDR1 MNHEY, CDR2 SVGAGI. Unmatched junction bases numbered 11, after V lost 9 bases and J lost 3 bases. The CDR3 coding sequence is TGTGCCAGTGTAGTAGCGGGAGACCCTAAAGAGACCCAGTACTTC. Translating it yields CASVVAGDPKETQYF.

V usage is TRBV2 and J usage is TRBJ2-1, with D unresolved. Germline CDR1 is SNHLY and CDR2 is FYNNEI. The V and J ends lost 3 bases and 2 bases respectively, with 5 bases between them. This CDR3 has 13 amino acids. The CDR3 DNA reads TGTGCCAGCAGTGAGCTAGCCTACAATGAGCAGTTCTTC. Its protein product is CASSELAYNEQFF.